The 6 T cell receptor beta chains below come from one sample, sequenced in a study of cytomegalovirus exposure and HLA in healthy donors. PCR was performed using 60 Vbeta and 13 Jbeta primers. Some clones are missing from TCRdb's copy, which holds only in-frame ones; the method was immunoSEQ multiplex PCR. The repertoire holds roughly 200,000 clones, with around 76% as singletons. Sequenced input: PBMCs. These receptor sequences come from a man between 25 and 39 years old in good health and CMV-seronegative.

The J gene is TRBJ2-1, the V gene TRBV7-2; 11 bases are shared with TRBD2. Unmatched junction bases numbered 5, after V lost 6 bases and J lost 1 base. This CDR3 region has 16 residues. CDR1 and CDR2 from the germline V gene are SGHTA and FQGNSA. CDR3 in DNA: TGTGCCAGCAGTTTTTCTAGCGGGGGGTCCTACAATGAGCAGTTCTTC. Residues: CASSFSSGGSYNEQFF.

The chain joins TRBV7-2 to TRBJ2-7; 13 bases are shared with TRBD2. Trimming cost V 5 bases and J 0 bases; bases outside gene matches: 1. This CDR3 contains 15 residues. The germline V gene encodes CDR1 SGHTA and CDR2 FQGNSA. CDR3 nucleotides: TGTGCCAGCAGCCGGACTAGCGGGAGCTCCTACGAGCAGTACTTC. Amino acids: CASSRTSGSSYEQYF.

The chain employs TRBV28 and TRBJ2-7; 7 bases line up with TRBD1. V trimming: 6 bases; J trimming: 3 bases; junction bases outside the gene matches: 11. Germline V gives CDR1 MDHEN, CDR2 SYDVKM. The CDR3 covers 15 residues. The CDR3 sequence: CASRPNRDRSYEQYF. DNA for the CDR3: TGTGCCAGCAGACCCAACCGGGACAGAAGCTACGAGCAGTACTTC. The complete variable domain, with remaining parts taken from reference TRBV28 and TRBJ2-7, reads DVKVTQSSRYLVKRTGEKVFLECVQDMDHENMFWYRQDPGLGLRLIYFSYDVKMKEKGDIPEGYSVSREKKERFSLILESASTNQTSMYLCASRPNRDRSYEQYFGPGTRLTVT.

This chain joins TRBV20-1 and TRBJ1-1; a weak D match, TRBD1 (5 bases). Germline CDR1 DFQATT, CDR2 SNEGSKA (reference sequence). Trimming removed 2 bases from V and 8 bases from J, with 9 bases in between. The CDR3 runs 11 residues. Written as DNA, the CDR3 is TGCAGTGCTAGACGGGGGGTAGAAGCTTTCTTT. It yields the protein CSARRGVEAFF.

V and J are TRBV10-3 and TRBJ2-5, with 8 bases matching TRBD2. Trimming took 6 bases from V and 3 from J; bases not matched to a gene: 9. The germline V gene encodes CDR1 ENHRY and CDR2 SYGVKD. The CDR3 sequence is 15 residues long. The CDR3 DNA reads TGTGCCATCAGCGCCTACGGGGGGGGAAAAGAGACCCAGTACTTC. This encodes CAISAYGGGKETQYF.

The genes are TRBV21-1 and TRBJ2-5; the table names TRBD2, a call not compared with the DNA. TRBV21-1 is a documented pseudogene. This CDR3 is 14 amino acids long. Here the CDR3 reads CASRARLGQETQYF. CDR3 in DNA: TGTGCCAGCAGAGCCCGGCTAGGACAAGAGACCCAGTACTTC.